The following is a TCR beta chain sequence with its context. The antigen remains unidentified. Relative to the germline gene, one junction end is altered; a read error may explain this. These data originate in a study of CD8+ T cells in alopecia areata. Study conclusions and caveats: Alphabeta T cells residing in normal skin are also sequenced in scalp samples.

Sorting of CD4+ and CD8+ T cells was performed on PBMCs. Extraction of RNA preceded its reverse transcription into cDNA, which served as the sequencing template. Sequencing used immunoSEQ multiplex PCR; TCRdb keeps in-frame clones, though not all of them. The data show under 150,000 clones, around 50% seen once. Material: NKG2D-low CD8+ T cells sorted from blood. The sequence derives from a human donor with alopecia areata.

CDR3 bases: TGCGTCCTGCGGACACCGTCTAACTATGGCTACACCTTC. Translating gives CVLRTPSNYGYTF. The chain carries TRBV30 and TRBJ1-2; D might be TRBD1 (5 bases). The germline gives CDR1 GTSNPN, CDR2 SVGIG (reference sequence). This CDR3 is built from 13 residues.